This T cell receptor beta chain was sequenced for a study of regulatory T cells in long-lasting Graves disease. According to the study, TCR beta libraries were built with iRepertoire HTBI primers and CDR3-region Arm-PCR. Using its own MiXCR run on the multiplex PCR reads, TCRdb lists one record per CDR3 protein. Of under 800,000 distinct CDR3 sequences listed, about 15% are singletons. This clonotype was seen at least ten times. Time point given: newly diagnosed GD, antithyroid drugs for less than 3 months. Isolated PBMC RNA provided the starting material for the TCR library. Germline V gene sequence: CDR1 DFQATT, CDR2 SNEGSKA (reference sequence). The CDR3 contains 12 residues. With V trimmed by 7 bases and J by 6 bases, 7 bases remained unmatched. These same records also appear under a second study, on T cells in Graves' hyperthyroidism and ophthalmopathy.

The clonotype comes from a woman in her 30s with Graves disease. Source: peripheral blood mononuclear cells (PBMCs), taken at new diagnosis, from a patient treated with antithyroid drugs. The chain is built from TRBV20-1 and TRBJ2-7, with 9 bases that match TRBD1. In DNA form, the CDR3 reads TGCAGTGAATCGGGACAGGGCGGCGAGCAGTACTTC. Amino acid sequence: CSESGQGGEQYF.